This T cell receptor beta chain was profiled in a study of T-cell memory formation after mild COVID-19. In germline, CDR1 is SGHRS, CDR2 YFSETQ. The CDR3 has 12 amino acids. V was pared by 4 bases and J by 5 bases, with 9 bases between. Researchers used 5'RACE with constant-segment primers to make TCR alpha and TCR beta cDNA libraries that carry sample barcodes and UMIs. TCRdb redid the calling of the 5' RACE reads with MiXCR, one entry per CDR3 protein. The data contain over 120,000 distinct CDR3 sequences, approximately 5.7% of them singletons. This clonotype was picked up many times. The sequencing input was PBMCs or a T cell subset sorted from them (not recorded which). This chain joins TRBV5-1 and TRBJ1-2, with TRBD1 as a possible D gene (5 bases). The TCR was taken from an adult woman who had mild COVID-19 (a few samples of this study predate the infection). Cell type and time point are not known. The CDR3 DNA follows: TGCGCCAGCAGCGGGGGTGGATATGGCTACACCTTC. Its translation: CASSGGGYGYTF.